These 18 T cell receptor beta chains were all obtained from the same sample, sequenced in a study of beta chain features in type 1 diabetes. Study observations and caveats: Shorter TCRB CDR3s, moderately but significantly so, were found in Type 1 diabetes patients in all four CD4+ subsets.

No cognate antigen is known for these TCRs. Investigators reverse transcribed all isolated RNA, so they sequenced expressed TCRB transcripts. Profiled with immunoSEQ multiplex PCR; TCRdb holds only in-frame clones, not every one. The sample contains roughly 300,000 clones, around 9% of which appear only once. The sequenced sample was central memory CD4+ T cells from blood. Receptor source: a man aged 25-45 years with type 1 diabetes.

The chain recombines TRBV6-6 with TRBJ1-2, with 7 bases that match TRBD1. The CDR3 consists of 13 residues. V shed 7 bases, J shed 8 bases, and the junction held 10 bases outside the gene matches. CDR1 MNHNY and CDR2 SVGAGI come from the germline V gene (reference sequence). The CDR3, as DNA: TGTGCCAGCATCCCCGACAGGGTCGGCGGCTACACCTTC. The encoded protein is CASIPDRVGGYTF.

The J gene is TRBJ1-6, the V gene TRBV19; D is undetermined. Per the germline V gene, CDR1 is LNHDA and CDR2 is SQIVND (reference sequence). V was trimmed by 7 bases and J by 3 bases, leaving 4 bases between them. The CDR3 is 12 amino acids. The CDR3 sequence is CASKNYNSPLHF. The DNA of the CDR3 is TGTGCCAGTAAAAACTATAATTCACCCCTCCACTTT.

DNA of the CDR3: TGTGCCAGCAGCTTCATCGAGGGGCTCTCTGGAAACACCATATATTTT. It is translated as CASSFIEGLSGNTIYF. The chain uses TRBV7-2 and TRBJ1-3, with D possibly TRBD1 on 5 matching bases. With 3 bases removed from V and 0 bases from J, the gap between germline ends came to 12 bases. Germline-derived CDR1 and CDR2 are SGHTA and FQGNSA. This CDR3 region has 16 residues. Full variable domain (remainder filled in from reference TRBV7-2 and TRBJ1-3): GAGVSQSPSNKVTEKGKDVELRCDPISGHTALYWYRQSLGQGLEFLIYFQGNSAPDKSGLPSDRFSAERTGGSVSTLTIQRTQQEDSAVYLCASSFIEGLSGNTIYFGEGSWLTVV.

The sample holds a few counts of this clone. The CDR3, as DNA: TGTGCCAGCAGCTCCGCGGCGGGGATGAACACTGAAGCTTTCTTT. Translating it yields CASSSAAGMNTEAFF. V is TRBV7-2 and J is TRBJ1-1; D remains ambiguous. V was cut by 4 bases and J by 0 bases, with 12 bases left in between. Germline lookup yields CDR1 SGHTA and CDR2 FQGNSA. The length of the CDR3 is 15 residues.

This clone was observed a handful of times. The rearrangement joins TRBV14 to TRBJ2-3, with TRBD2 matching 8 bases. Trimming took 1 base from V and 5 from J; bases not matched to a gene: 5. CDR1 SGHDN and CDR2 FVKESK come from the germline V gene. The CDR3 length is 15 residues. CDR3 nucleotides: TGTGCCAGCAGCCAAGCGGGGGGGCCTAGAGATACGCAGTATTTT. Protein product: CASSQAGGPRDTQYF.

As to this clone: Additional DNA sequences in this sample encode the identical CDR3. The CDR3 spells CASSVGSTDTQYF. The CDR3 DNA reads as TGTGCCAGCAGCGTAGGGAGCACAGATACGCAGTATTTT. The chain links TRBV9 to TRBJ2-3; the D is unclear. The germline V gene has CDR1 SGDLS and CDR2 YYNGEE. Trimming took 0 bases from V and 0 from J, leaving 2 bases between them. This CDR3 region has 13 residues.

This clone was seen a few times. V and J are TRBV20-1 and TRBJ2-5, with D uncertain. The CDR3 contains 10 residues. Looked up from germline, CDR1 is DFQATT and CDR2 is SNEGSKA (reference sequence). Trimming took 2 bases from V and 4 from J, leaving 2 bases between them. The CDR3 loop is CSARRETQYF. CDR3 coding DNA: TGCAGTGCTAGAAGAGAGACCCAGTACTTC.

The chain is built from TRBV29-1 and TRBJ2-7; 8 nucleotides agree with TRBD1. Germline V CDR1 and CDR2: SQVTM, ANQGSEA. The CDR3 sequence is 14 residues long. Trimming cost V 6 bases and J 0 bases; bases outside gene matches: 7. The CDR3 coding sequence is TGCAGCGTAGCAGGGGGCCCCTCCTCCTACGAGCAGTACTTC. Translation gives CSVAGGPSSYEQYF.

The chain uses TRBV4-3 and TRBJ1-5; D is uncertain. The V gene's germline CDR1 is LGHNA and CDR2 YSLEER. Trimming took off 4 bases at V and 0 bases at J, with 13 bases between the two ends. The CDR3 length is 16 residues. The CDR3 spells CASSLVGRASNQPQHF. The CDR3 region has the DNA TGCGCCAGCAGCCTTGTCGGACGGGCTAGCAATCAGCCCCAGCATTTT.

The V gene is TRBV7-9, the J gene TRBJ1-1; unclear D gene. Germline assignment: CDR1 SEHNR and CDR2 FQNEAQ (reference sequence). The CDR3 has 11 amino acids. The CDR3 spells CATHQSTEAFF. The CDR3 DNA reads as TGTGCTACCCACCAAAGCACTGAAGCTTTCTTT.

This clone was counted a few times. The CDR3 region is CASSPGMTEAFF. CDR3 nucleotides: TGTGCCAGTAGCCCTGGGATGACTGAAGCTTTCTTT. The chain employs TRBV19 and TRBJ1-1; D call uncertain. Per germline, CDR1 LNHDA and CDR2 SQIVND (reference sequence). This CDR3 spans 12 amino acids. Trimming took off 6 bases at V and 5 bases at J, with 10 bases between the two ends.

The rearrangement uses TRBV6-5 and TRBJ2-3, with a tentative D call TRBD1 (5 bases). In germline, CDR1 is MNHEY, CDR2 SVGAGI. Trimming shortened V by 11 bases and J by 1 base, and 10 bases separated the two germline ends. This CDR3 has 12 amino acids. The CDR3 protein is CAHPRGTDTQYF. CDR3 coding DNA: TGTGCCCACCCCAGGGGCACAGATACGCAGTATTTT.

This chain links TRBV28 with TRBJ2-7; 10 positions agree with TRBD1. From germline, CDR1 is MDHEN and CDR2 SYDVKM. With 6 bases clipped from V and 1 base from J, the junction kept 9 bases outside the gene matches. This CDR3 has 16 amino acids. CDR3 bases: TGTGCCAGCAGCCATCACCCGGGACAGGGGTCCTACGAGCAGTACTTC. It is translated as CASSHHPGQGSYEQYF.

This clone was detected only a few times. The gene calls are TRBV4-1 and TRBJ2-3; 12 nucleotides line up with TRBD2. This CDR3 contains 16 residues. Losses at the gene ends were 0 bases for V and 3 bases for J; bases not matched to a gene: 1. Germline values: CDR1 MGHRA, CDR2 YSYEKL. The DNA for the CDR3 is TGCGCCAGCAGCCAAGATACTAGCGGGGGGACAGATACGCAGTATTTT. Its translation is CASSQDTSGGTDTQYF.

This clone appeared a few times. The V gene is TRBV18, the J gene TRBJ2-3; TRBD2 aligns across 7 bases. Looked up from germline, CDR1 is KGHSH and CDR2 is LQKENI. The length of the CDR3 is 16 residues. J was trimmed by 4 bases and V by 3 bases; bases with no gene match: 10. The CDR3 loop reads CASSPQGLTLADTQYF. DNA for the CDR3: TGTGCCAGCTCACCCCAGGGACTAACGTTGGCAGATACGCAGTATTTT.

The chain has TRBV7-2 and TRBJ2-7; TRBD1 matches 7 bases. This CDR3 is built from 17 residues. With 4 bases clipped from V and 4 bases from J, the junction kept 16 bases outside the gene matches. The germline V gene has CDR1 SGHTA and CDR2 FQGNSA. In DNA form, the CDR3 reads TGTGCCAGCAGCTCCACTCCCCCCGGGACAGCCACTTACGAGCAGTACTTC. Its translation is CASSSTPPGTATYEQYF.

This clone occurred a few times. The chain combines TRBV10-2 with TRBJ2-5; 11 positions agree with TRBD1. CDR1 WSHSY and CDR2 SAAADI come from the germline V gene. CDR3 length: 13 amino acids. V shed 6 bases, J shed 5 bases, and the junction held 2 bases outside the gene matches. The CDR3 loop reads CASRGTGGETQYF. The DNA of the CDR3 is TGCGCCAGCAGGGGGACAGGGGGGGAGACCCAGTACTTC.

This chain connects TRBV6-1 to TRBJ2-7, with 8 bases aligning to TRBD2. Germline V gene lookup returns CDR1 MNHNS and CDR2 SASEGT. V was clipped by 3 bases and J by 7 bases; unmatched bases: 2. The CDR3 totals 12 residues. The CDR3 spells CASSDRGGEQYF. CDR3 nucleotides: TGTGCCAGCAGTGACCGGGGGGGTGAGCAGTACTTC.